This TCR beta chain was recovered during a study of siplizumab effects on memory and regulatory T cells. General observations from the study: Alloreactive sequences tracing back to unstimulated CD4+ memory cells were significantly reduced by siplizumab.

With respect to this clone: Antigen specificity is unknown.

Profiled with immunoSEQ multiplex PCR; TCRdb holds only in-frame clones, not every one. The sample has about 94,000 clones; roughly 94% are singletons. This TCR was recovered from a human donor in good health. The sequencing input was non-Treg CD4+ T cells sorted from blood.

CDR3 nucleotide sequence: TGTGCCAGCAGCGTTAGTAGGGGCGGGGAAGGAGGCTACACCTTC. This codes for CASSVSRGGEGGYTF. The chain combines TRBV11-2 with TRBJ1-2; possible D gene TRBD1, 5 bases. Deletions cut 5 bases from V and 8 bases from J, with 21 bases between. The CDR3 spans 15 residues. The germline V gene encodes CDR1 SGHAT and CDR2 FQNNGV.